Listed below are T cell receptor beta chains from one sample, sequenced in a study of shared clonotypes between healthy human individuals. Repertoires were generated with immunoSEQ multiplex PCR, while TCRdb's copy carries only in-frame clones and drops some. The table records roughly 1,600,000 clones, 98% of them present only once. The sequencing input was naive CD4+ T cells sorted from blood. These receptors all come from a man younger than 40 in good health. Both conserved end residues are part of each CDR3. Each record gives: CDR3 length, D gene, clone size, J gene, V gene, CDR3 protein, CDR3 DNA. A D gene is named only where the DNA matches it firmly. Some rows mark clone size as missing; the rest say once, few, many or name a class of expanded clone.

>12|TRBD1|.|TRBJ2-7|TRBV11-2
CASSRQGYEQYF
TGTGCCAGCAGCCGACAGGGTTACGAGCAGTACTTC
>14|.|.|TRBJ2-7|TRBV10-2
CASSEAESSYEQYF
TGCGCCAGCAGTGAGGCGGAGAGCTCCTACGAGCAGTACTTC
>11|.|.|TRBJ2-4|TRBV5-5
CASSFRETQYF
TGTGCCAGCAGCTTTAGAGAGACTCAGTACTTC
>13|.|.|TRBJ2-5|TRBV5-1
CASSLGLTETQYF
TGCGCCAGCAGCTTAGGATTGACAGAGACCCAGTACTTC
>15|TRBD1|.|TRBJ1-1|TRBV5-1
CASSLDVAGGTEAFF
TGCGCCAGCAGCTTGGATGTGGCAGGGGGCACTGAAGCTTTCTTT
>16|TRBD1|.|TRBJ2-2|TRBV7-9
CASRSTGGLDTGELFF
TGTGCCAGCAGGTCGACAGGGGGCCTTGACACCGGGGAGCTGTTTTTT
>15|TRBD2|.|TRBJ2-3|TRBV28
CASSRAGGPVDTQYF
TGTGCCAGCAGTCGAGCGGGAGGGCCCGTAGATACGCAGTATTTT
>16|TRBD1|.|TRBJ2-7|TRBV18
CASSPPGTGSYYEQYF
TGTGCCAGCTCACCACCAGGGACAGGCTCGTACTACGAGCAGTACTTC
>16|.|.|TRBJ2-7|TRBV9
CASSPGENRTPYEQYF
TGTGCCAGCAGCCCCGGGGAAAACCGGACCCCCTACGAGCAGTACTTC
>18|TRBD1|.|TRBJ2-6|TRBV7-9
CASSSPGQGAQGANVLTF
TGTGCCAGCAGCTCCCCGGGACAGGGGGCACAGGGGGCCAACGTCCTGACTTTC
>11|.|.|TRBJ2-1|TRBV27
CASSLRGEQFF
TGTGCCAGCAGTCTTAGGGGGGAGCAGTTCTTC
>12|.|.|TRBJ2-3|TRBV5-1
CASSTHGDTQYF
TGCGCCAGCAGCACGCACGGGGATACGCAGTATTTT
>13|TRBD2|.|TRBJ2-1|TRBV6-5
CASKPPGLALEFF
TGTGCCAGCAAACCTCCGGGACTAGCCTTGGAGTTCTTC
>14|.|.|TRBJ2-7|TRBV9
CASSVAAAQYEQYF
TGTGCCAGCAGCGTAGCGGCTGCCCAATACGAGCAGTACTTC
>15|TRBD2|.|TRBJ2-5|TRBV9
CASSVMASGKETQYF
TGTGCCAGCAGCGTAATGGCTAGCGGCAAAGAGACCCAGTACTTC
>16|TRBD2|.|TRBJ2-3|TRBV5-4
CASSSASGRAPDTQYF
TGTGCCAGCAGCTCAGCGAGCGGGAGAGCCCCAGATACGCAGTATTTT
>14|TRBD1|once|TRBJ1-1|TRBV4-3
CASSQAGQGSEAFF
TGCGCCAGCAGCCAAGCGGGACAGGGAAGTGAAGCTTTCTTT
>14|TRBD2|.|TRBJ2-1|TRBV9
CASSVGGTRDEQFF
TGTGCCAGCAGCGTAGGGGGGACTAGGGATGAGCAGTTCTTC
>14|.|.|TRBJ2-7|TRBV9
CASSVDWGSYEQYF
TGTGCCAGCAGCGTAGATTGGGGGAGCTACGAGCAGTACTTC
>13|.|.|TRBJ2-5|TRBV7-3
CASSLFSQETQYF
TGTGCCAGCAGCTTGTTCAGCCAAGAGACCCAGTACTTC
>16|.|once|TRBJ1-5|TRBV14
CASSQAPGRVNQPQHF
TGTGCCAGCAGCCAAGCGCCTGGGCGCGTAAATCAGCCCCAGCATTTT
>13|.|.|TRBJ2-1|TRBV6-1
CASSGPGLVWQFF
TGTGCCAGCAGTGGCCCGGGGCTAGTATGGCAGTTCTTC
>13|TRBD2|.|TRBJ2-1|TRBV7-8
CASSPLAGNEQFF
TGTGCCAGCAGCCCATTAGCGGGGAATGAGCAGTTCTTC
>15|TRBD2|once|TRBJ2-1|TRBV5-1
CASSSPGLGYNEQFF
TGCGCCAGCAGCTCGCCGGGACTAGGTTACAATGAGCAGTTCTTC
>18|TRBD1|.|TRBJ2-2|TRBV5-6
CASSPDFGQGAIAGELFF
TGTGCCAGCAGCCCCGATTTTGGACAGGGGGCTATAGCCGGGGAGCTGTTTTTT
>16|.|.|TRBJ2-3|TRBV10-1
CASSGPGADLPDTQYF
TGCGCCAGCAGTGGTCCGGGAGCGGACCTCCCAGATACGCAGTATTTT
>15|.|.|TRBJ2-2|TRBV5-4
CASSLSQSNTGELFF
TGTGCCAGCAGCTTGAGCCAGTCGAACACCGGGGAGCTGTTTTTT
>19|TRBD2|.|TRBJ2-2|TRBV5-1
CASSLPTSGRIPNTGELFF
TGCGCCAGCAGCTTGCCAACTAGCGGGAGGATTCCGAACACCGGGGAGCTGTTTTTT
>14|TRBD1|.|TRBJ2-7|TRBV11-2
CASSAGTDHYEQYF
TGTGCCAGCAGCGCCGGGACAGATCATTACGAGCAGTACTTC
>14|.|.|TRBJ2-7|TRBV5-4
CASSVEASSYEQYF
TGTGCCAGCAGCGTTGAAGCGTCGTCCTACGAGCAGTACTTC
>12|.|.|TRBJ1-1|TRBV28
CASRGGRREAFF
TGTGCCAGCAGAGGGGGTAGGAGAGAAGCTTTCTTT
>16|.|.|TRBJ2-5|TRBV1
CTSSQPGLPQGETQYF
TGCACCAGCAGCCAACCGGGACTACCCCAAGGGGAGACCCAGTACTTC
>15|TRBD1|.|TRBJ2-1|TRBV6-1
CASRGTGATYNEQFF
TGTGCCAGCAGGGGGACAGGGGCCACCTACAATGAGCAGTTCTTC
>16|TRBD1|.|TRBJ1-5|TRBV7-8
CASSRPGTGGNQPQHF
TGTGCCAGCAGCCGCCCCGGGACAGGAGGCAATCAGCCCCAGCATTTT
>15|.|.|TRBJ2-5|TRBV11-2
CASSSSGGEQETQYF
TGTGCCAGCAGCTCTAGTGGCGGGGAGCAAGAGACCCAGTACTTC
>19|TRBD2|.|TRBJ2-3|TRBV18
CASSPTGTTPWILTDTQYF
TGTGCCAGCTCACCCACCGGGACTACTCCGTGGATCCTCACAGATACGCAGTATTTT
>13|.|.|TRBJ2-7|TRBV19
CASSLGGQHEQYF
TGTGCCAGTAGTTTAGGAGGGCAGCACGAGCAGTACTTC
>14|.|.|TRBJ1-5|TRBV10-3
CAISESAGPQPQHF
TGTGCCATCAGTGAGTCAGCGGGACCTCAGCCCCAGCATTTT
>19|TRBD1|.|TRBJ2-1|TRBV7-8
CASSLEWDRVKTLGNEQFF
TGTGCCAGCAGCTTAGAGTGGGACAGGGTAAAAACCTTAGGCAATGAGCAGTTCTTC
>16|TRBD2|.|TRBJ2-2|TRBV7-9
CASLTRREANTGELFF
TGTGCCAGCCTCACGAGACGGGAGGCCAACACCGGGGAGCTGTTTTTT
>14|TRBD1|.|TRBJ2-7|TRBV19
CASRGDRMDYEQYF
TGTGCCAGTAGGGGGGACAGGATGGACTACGAGCAGTACTTC
>15|.|.|TRBJ2-1|TRBV18
CASSGGQISYNEQFF
TGTGCCAGCTCCGGCGGACAGATCTCCTACAATGAGCAGTTCTTC
>12|.|.|TRBJ2-7|TRBV5-6
CASSLRGYEQYF
TGTGCCAGCAGCTTAAGGGGTTACGAGCAGTACTTC
>17|.|.|TRBJ2-4|TRBV14
CASSQAADRLAKNIQYF
TGTGCCAGCAGCCAAGCGGCGGACCGACTAGCCAAAAACATTCAGTACTTC
>13|.|.|TRBJ1-2|TRBV6-1
CANPRGKCYGYTF
TGTGCCAACCCTCGGGGGAAGTGCTATGGCTACACCTTC
>12|TRBD1|.|TRBJ1-1|TRBV18
CASSPTGGEAFF
TGTGCCAGCTCACCAACAGGGGGTGAAGCTTTCTTT
>14|TRBD1|few|TRBJ1-2|TRBV29-1
CSVMTGGADYGYTF
TGCAGCGTCATGACAGGGGGCGCAGACTATGGCTACACCTTC
>13|.|.|TRBJ2-5|TRBV28
CASSSWVEETQYF
TGTGCCAGCAGTTCGTGGGTGGAAGAGACCCAGTACTTC
>14|.|.|TRBJ1-5|TRBV2
CASSAGGAGQPQHF
TGTGCCAGCAGTGCCGGGGGGGCTGGGCAGCCCCAGCATTTT
>15|TRBD1|once|TRBJ2-7|TRBV5-1
CASSLRTGTGYEQYF
TGCGCCAGCAGCTTGCGGACAGGGACGGGCTACGAGCAGTACTTC
>14|.|.|TRBJ1-5|TRBV30
CAWSGRTANQPQHF
TGTGCCTGGAGTGGGAGGACGGCGAATCAGCCCCAGCATTTT
>15|TRBD2|.|TRBJ2-1|TRBV7-9
CASSLPGGSYNEQFF
TGTGCCAGCAGCTTACCGGGAGGATCCTACAATGAGCAGTTCTTC
>14|.|.|TRBJ2-5|TRBV7-9
CASSLGRVGETQYF
TGTGCCAGCAGCTTAGGACGGGTCGGAGAGACCCAGTACTTC
>13|.|.|TRBJ2-1|TRBV2
CASSADGYNEQFF
TGTGCCAGCAGTGCGGACGGATACAATGAGCAGTTCTTC